Listed below are T cell receptor beta chains from one sample, sequenced in a study of blood T cell repertoires in COVID-19. Profiled with immunoSEQ multiplex PCR; TCRdb holds only in-frame clones, not every one. The data contain some 41,000 clones, 86% of them singletons. The sample comprised peripheral blood. Receptors were obtained from a human donor in a cohort sampled during active COVID-19. CDR3s include the opening cysteine and the closing phenylalanine or tryptophan. Each record gives: D gene, clone size, J gene, V gene, CDR3 protein, CDR3 DNA. D genes are given only for firm matches. Clone size, where shown, is once, few, many, or a class for clones that have expanded.

- - TRBJ1-4 TRBV23-1 CARPRWRANEKLFF TGCGCCAGGCCCCGGTGGAGAGCTAATGAAAAACTGTTTTTT
TRBD2 - TRBJ2-7 TRBV9 CASSLTGTSGYEQYF TGTGCCAGCAGCTTAACCGGGACTAGCGGCTACGAGCAGTACTTC
- once TRBJ1-3 TRBV30 CAWSVLGRFSGNTIYF TGTGCCTGGAGTGTGTTGGGCAGATTCTCTGGAAACACCATATATTTT
TRBD1 - TRBJ2-7 TRBV18 CASSRGSRAYEQYF TGTGCCAGCTCCAGGGGGTCGCGGGCCTACGAGCAGTACTTC
TRBD1 - TRBJ2-7 TRBV7-8 CASSRDRVKLYEQYF TGTGCCAGCAGCAGAGACAGGGTAAAGCTCTACGAGCAGTACTTC
TRBD1 - TRBJ2-1 TRBV11-2 CASSTSQGIYNEQFF TGTGCCAGCAGCACGTCACAGGGGATCTACAATGAGCAGTTCTTC
TRBD2 - TRBJ2-1 TRBV30 CAWSTSLASSYNEQFF TGTGCCTGGAGTACCTCACTAGCGAGCTCCTACAATGAGCAGTTCTTC
TRBD2 once TRBJ2-7 TRBV18 CASSPGLAGTYEQYF TGTGCCAGCTCTCCCGGACTAGCGGGGACCTACGAGCAGTACTTC
- once TRBJ2-2 TRBV2 CASSPSDRFNTGELFF TGTGCCAGCAGTCCCTCCGACAGATTCAACACCGGGGAGCTGTTTTTT
- - TRBJ2-3 TRBV2 CASSLRQSTDTQYF TGTGCCAGCAGCCTACGACAGAGCACAGATACGCAGTATTTT
- - TRBJ1-5 TRBV6-2/TRBV6-3 CASSYLFSNQPQHF TGTGCCAGCAGTTACCTATTTAGCAATCAGCCCCAGCATTTT
TRBD1 - TRBJ2-7 TRBV7-8 CASSSWDRGSYEQYF TGTGCCAGCAGCTCCTGGGACAGGGGATCCTACGAGCAGTACTTC
- - TRBJ2-1 TRBV27 CASSSISYNEQFF TGTGCCAGCAGTTCAATTTCCTACAATGAGCAGTTCTTC
- - TRBJ2-3 TRBV19 CASSISYTDTQYF TGTGCCAGTAGTATATCTTACACAGATACGCAGTATTTT
- - TRBJ2-5 TRBV11-2 CASSLVQGGQETQYF TGTGCCAGCAGCTTAGTGCAGGGGGGCCAAGAGACCCAGTACTTC
TRBD2 - TRBJ2-3 TRBV6-4 CASSATSGGTDTQYF TGTGCCAGCAGTGCAACTAGCGGGGGTACGGATACGCAGTATTTT
TRBD1 - TRBJ1-2 TRBV6-2/TRBV6-3 CASSYSDRAGVSFRGYTF TGTGCCAGCAGTTACTCGGACAGGGCTGGCGTTTCCTTCCGTGGCTACACCTTC
- - TRBJ2-3 TRBV10-3 CANRGGTQYF TGTGCCAATAGGGGGGGTACGCAGTATTTT
TRBD1 few TRBJ1-5 TRBV5-1 CASSPGQDYSNQPQHF TGCGCCAGCAGCCCGGGACAGGACTATAGCAATCAGCCCCAGCATTTT
- - TRBJ2-2 TRBV21-1 CASSKADDGGDRNTGELFF TGTGCCAGCAGCAAAGCCGATGACGGGGGGGACAGGAACACCGGGGAGCTGTTTTTT
- - TRBJ1-1 TRBV3-1/TRBV3-2 CASDFGGVGTEAFF TGTGCCAGCGACTTCGGAGGGGTTGGTACTGAAGCTTTCTTT
- - TRBJ2-2 TRBV11-3 CASSLSGFSGELFF TGTGCCAGCAGCTTAAGCGGCTTCTCCGGGGAGCTGTTTTTT
TRBD2 - TRBJ2-1 TRBV6-4 CASMGLAGGLHEQFF TGTGCCAGTATGGGACTAGCGGGGGGATTACATGAGCAGTTCTTC
- - TRBJ1-4 TRBV6-5 CASRYGAGGGEKLFF TGTGCCAGCAGATACGGGGCCGGCGGGGGTGAAAAACTGTTTTTT
TRBD1 - TRBJ2-7 TRBV5-1 CASSPGQAGSYEQYF TGCGCCAGCAGCCCCGGACAGGCCGGCTCCTACGAGCAGTACTTC
- - TRBJ2-7 TRBV6-5 CASSQSPTSRQYF TGTGCCAGCAGTCAATCCCCTACGTCCCGGCAGTACTTC
- - TRBJ2-3 TRBV7-9 CAPGDPGDTQYF TGTGCCCCGGGGGACCCCGGGGATACGCAGTATTTT
TRBD1 - TRBJ2-1 TRBV5-1 CASSLSQGAYNEQFF TGCGCCAGCAGCTTGTCCCAGGGGGCGTACAATGAGCAGTTCTTC
TRBD1 - TRBJ1-1 TRBV5-1 CASSFAQGGTEAFF TGCGCCAGCAGCTTCGCCCAGGGGGGTACTGAAGCTTTCTTT
TRBD2 - TRBJ2-1 TRBV24-1 CATSQGGSDNEQFF TGTGCCACCAGTCAGGGAGGGTCGGACAATGAGCAGTTCTTC
- - TRBJ2-2 TRBV9 CASSVATGRNTGELFF TGTGCCAGCAGCGTAGCTACAGGGCGGAACACCGGGGAGCTGTTTTTT
TRBD1 once TRBJ1-3 TRBV5-1 CASSPGTGTLYGNTIYF TGCGCCAGCAGCCCCGGGACAGGGACCCTTTATGGAAACACCATATATTTT
- - TRBJ2-1 TRBV12-5 CASGLVQMAVF TGTGCTAGTGGTTTGGTACAGATGGCAGTCTTC
- - TRBJ2-5 TRBV6-5 CASRPGTWGETQYF TGTGCCAGCAGACCCGGGACTTGGGGAGAGACCCAGTACTTC
- - TRBJ1-2 TRBV18 CASSPPTANYGYTF TGTGCCAGCTCACCACCGACAGCTAACTATGGCTACACCTTC
- - TRBJ1-1 TRBV6-5 CASSYGLSRVNTEAFF TGTGCCAGCAGCTACGGACTTAGTCGGGTGAACACTGAAGCTTTCTTT
- - TRBJ2-2 TRBV27 CASSYDSNTGELFF TGTGCCAGCAGTTATGACTCGAACACCGGGGAGCTGTTTTTT
TRBD2 - TRBJ2-2 TRBV5-4 CASTSSGGGFAGELFF TGTGCCAGCACCAGTAGCGGGGGCGGGTTCGCCGGGGAGCTGTTTTTT
- - TRBJ1-1 TRBV6-6 CASSYPEAFF TGTGCCAGCAGTTACCCGGAAGCTTTCTTT
- - TRBJ1-1 TRBV10-3 CAISESGLEGSEAFF TGTGCCATCAGTGAGTCAGGGCTGGAGGGGTCTGAAGCTTTCTTT
- - TRBJ1-5 TRBV27 CASSLQGFNQPQHF TGTGCCAGCAGTTTACAGGGTTTCAATCAGCCCCAGCATTTT
TRBD2 once TRBJ2-3 TRBV5-6 CASSSLGGGRTDTQYF TGTGCCAGCAGTTCCCTCGGGGGGGGCCGCACAGATACGCAGTATTTT